The 17 T cell receptor beta chains listed next were all sequenced from one sample in a study of T cells expressing NK-cell markers. TCRdb processed the 5' RACE reads again and assigns one entry to each CDR3 protein, with no DNA. Its table lists hundreds of thousands of distinct CDR3 sequences. The source material was blood T cells: a sorted CD56 or NKG2C T cell subset, CD4+ or CD8+ T cells, or bulk PBMC T cells (not recorded which). The receptors here all came from a woman aged 18 to 75 in good health.

The chain carries TRBV20-1 and TRBJ1-2; TCRdb's D call, TRBD1, is unchecked because there is no DNA. CDR1 is DFQATT, CDR2 SNEGSKA, per germline (reference sequence). The CDR3 is 13 residues long. CDR3 residues: CSASTQDRYGYTF.

The chain combines TRBV5-6 with TRBJ2-4; the D call of TRBD1 rests on TCRdb alone, since no DNA is present to check it. There are 13 residues in the CDR3. Looked up from germline, CDR1 is SGHDT and CDR2 is YYEEEE. The CDR3 is CASSAGYLGIQYF.

The V call is TRBV15, the J call TRBJ2-4; as DNA is missing, the TRBD2 call by TCRdb cannot be tested. Germline CDR1 is LNHNV and CDR2 is YYDKDF (reference sequence). The CDR3 is 16 amino acids. The CDR3 loop is CATSRTSGGAKNIQYF.

This chain connects TRBV20-1 to TRBJ2-1; TCRdb's D call of TRBD2 is untestable without DNA. This CDR3 spans 15 amino acids. Germline-derived CDR1 and CDR2 are DFQATT and SNEGSKA (reference sequence). The CDR3 spells CSATQLAGVLNEQFF.

This chain connects TRBV30 to TRBJ2-7; TCRdb gives TRBD1 as the D gene, but with no DNA this cannot be confirmed. The germline V gene has CDR1 GTSNPN and CDR2 SVGIG (reference sequence). The CDR3 consists of 12 residues. CDR3 amino acids: CAWKGFAYEQYF.

V and J are TRBV2 and TRBJ2-3. CDR1 SNHLY and CDR2 FYNNEI come from the germline V gene. The CDR3 has 14 residues. The CDR3 loop is CATTTGFGTDTQYF.

This rearrangement joins TRBV20-1 to TRBJ2-7; TCRdb's D gene call, TRBD1, goes unchecked for lack of DNA. CDR1 and CDR2 from the germline V gene are DFQATT and SNEGSKA (reference sequence). The CDR3 runs 13 residues. The CDR3 sequence: CSARPRGPREQYF.

This chain connects TRBV9 to TRBJ1-2. Germline V lookup: CDR1 SGDLS, CDR2 YYNGEE. The CDR3 has 12 residues. CDR3 protein: CASSGLLGGYTF.

CDR3 sequence: CASRWDKTNTEAFF. The rearrangement links TRBV28 to TRBJ1-1; TCRdb picks TRBD1, but there is no DNA to check that call. CDR1 and CDR2 from the germline V gene are MDHEN and SYDVKM. The CDR3 extends over 14 amino acids.

The V and J genes are TRBV4-2 and TRBJ2-5; TCRdb reports TRBD2, a call that lacks DNA to check it against. In germline, CDR1 is LGHNA, CDR2 YNFKEQ. The CDR3 has 14 amino acids. The CDR3 here is CASSQLAGWETQYF.

The V gene is TRBV7-9, the J gene TRBJ2-3; TCRdb gives TRBD2 as the D gene, but with no DNA this cannot be confirmed. The germline V gene has CDR1 SEHNR and CDR2 FQNEAQ (reference sequence). The CDR3 is 16 amino acids. CDR3 protein: CASSRPGLTPPDTQYF.

The J gene is TRBJ2-2, the V gene TRBV18. The germline V gene has CDR1 KGHSH and CDR2 LQKENI. CDR3 length: 12 residues. CDR3 amino acids: CASSPTTGELFF.

Here the CDR3 reads CASSASGTGIAPLHF. This chain links TRBV7-3 with TRBJ1-6; TCRdb designates TRBD1, a call that cannot be tested without DNA. CDR3 length equals 15 residues. Per the germline V gene, CDR1 is SGHTA and CDR2 is FQGTGA.

V usage is TRBV12-3 or TRBV12-4 and J usage is TRBJ2-5; the TCRdb call, TRBD2, lacks DNA for checking. This CDR3 comprises 15 residues. CDR3 in amino acids: CASSPRGLQIETQYF.

The CDR3 protein is CASSKDRGAKNIQYF. J is TRBJ2-4 and V is TRBV7-3; without DNA, the TCRdb call of TRBD1 cannot be checked. The CDR3 spans 15 residues. Germline V gives CDR1 SGHTA, CDR2 FQGTGA.

V and J are TRBV19 and TRBJ2-3; the TCRdb call, TRBD1, lacks DNA for checking. CDR3 size: 16 residues. Germline V CDR1 and CDR2: LNHDA, SQIVND (reference sequence). The CDR3 spells CASSRVAGVRTDTQYF.

This chain joins TRBV20-1 and TRBJ2-3; TCRdb's assignment of TRBD2 cannot be checked, as there is no DNA. The CDR3 covers 13 residues. Germline CDR1 is DFQATT and CDR2 is SNEGSKA (reference sequence). This CDR3 reads CSATSGGPDTQYF.